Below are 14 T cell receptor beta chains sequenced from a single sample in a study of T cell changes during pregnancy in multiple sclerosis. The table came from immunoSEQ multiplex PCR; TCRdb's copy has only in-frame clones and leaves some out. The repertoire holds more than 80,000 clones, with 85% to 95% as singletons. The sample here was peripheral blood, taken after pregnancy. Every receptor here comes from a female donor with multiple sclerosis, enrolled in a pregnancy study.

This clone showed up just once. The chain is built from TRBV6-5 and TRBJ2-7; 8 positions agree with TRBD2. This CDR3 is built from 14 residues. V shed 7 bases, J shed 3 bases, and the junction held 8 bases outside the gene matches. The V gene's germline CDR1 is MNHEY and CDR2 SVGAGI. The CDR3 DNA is TGTGCCAGCACCGCAAGCGGGAGTGTCTACGAGCAGTACTTC. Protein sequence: CASTASGSVYEQYF.

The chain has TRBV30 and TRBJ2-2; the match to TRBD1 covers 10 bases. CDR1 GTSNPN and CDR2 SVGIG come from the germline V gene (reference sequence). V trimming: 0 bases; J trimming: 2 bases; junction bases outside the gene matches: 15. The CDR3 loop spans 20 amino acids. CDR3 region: CAWSVPGTGVHLFNTGELFF. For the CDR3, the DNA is TGTGCCTGGAGTGTACCGGGGACAGGGGTCCACCTATTTAACACCGGGGAGCTGTTTTTT. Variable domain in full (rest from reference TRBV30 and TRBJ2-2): SQTIHQWPATLVQPVGSPLSLECTVEGTSNPNLYWYRQAAGRGLQLLFYSVGIGQISSEVPQNLSASRPQDRQFILSSKKLLLSDSGFYLCAWSVPGTGVHLFNTGELFFGEGSRLTVL.

Here the CDR3 reads CASSLEGRGYGYTF. As DNA, the CDR3 is TGCGCCAGCAGCTTGGAGGGCCGGGGCTATGGCTACACCTTC. This chain links TRBV5-1 with TRBJ1-2; D unclear. The CDR3 extends over 14 amino acids. V was clipped by 0 bases and J by 4 bases, with 10 bases between them. From germline, CDR1 is SGHRS and CDR2 YFSETQ. Drawing the rest from reference TRBV5-1 and TRBJ1-2, the complete variable domain is KAGVTQTPRYLIKTRGQQVTLSCSPISGHRSVSWYQQTPGQGLQFLFEYFSETQRNKGNFPGRFSGRQFSNSRSEMNVSTLELGDSALYLCASSLEGRGYGYTFGSGTRLTVV.

For the CDR3, the DNA is TGCGCCAGCTCCGGAGAGGCTGAAGCTTTCTTT. Amino acids: CASSGEAEAFF. The V call is TRBV5-1, the J call TRBJ1-1; no clear D. The CDR3 runs to 11 residues. Between the trimmed V and J ends, which lost 7 bases and 6 bases, there was a span of 10 bases. The germline CDR1 and CDR2 sequences are SGHRS and YFSETQ. Variable domain in full (rest from reference TRBV5-1 and TRBJ1-1): KAGVTQTPRYLIKTRGQQVTLSCSPISGHRSVSWYQQTPGQGLQFLFEYFSETQRNKGNFPGRFSGRQFSNSRSEMNVSTLELGDSALYLCASSGEAEAFFGQGTRLTVV.

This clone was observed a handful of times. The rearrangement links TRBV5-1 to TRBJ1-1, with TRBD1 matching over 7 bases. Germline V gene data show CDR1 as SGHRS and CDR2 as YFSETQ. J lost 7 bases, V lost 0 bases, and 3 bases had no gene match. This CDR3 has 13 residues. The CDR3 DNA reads TGCGCCAGCAGCTTGGGACAGGGAGGTGAAGCTTTCTTT. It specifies CASSLGQGGEAFF.

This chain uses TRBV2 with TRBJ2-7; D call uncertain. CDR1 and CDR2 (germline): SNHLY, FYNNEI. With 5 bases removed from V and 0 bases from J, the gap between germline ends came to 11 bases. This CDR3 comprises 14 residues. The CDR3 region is CASSRSSSSYEQYF. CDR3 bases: TGTGCCAGCAGTAGGAGCTCTTCCTCCTACGAGCAGTACTTC.

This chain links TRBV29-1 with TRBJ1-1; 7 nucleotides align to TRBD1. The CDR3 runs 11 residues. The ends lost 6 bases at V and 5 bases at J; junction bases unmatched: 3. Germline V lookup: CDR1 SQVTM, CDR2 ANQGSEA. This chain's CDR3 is CSVATGTEAFF. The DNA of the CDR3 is TGCAGCGTCGCGACAGGGACTGAAGCTTTCTTT.

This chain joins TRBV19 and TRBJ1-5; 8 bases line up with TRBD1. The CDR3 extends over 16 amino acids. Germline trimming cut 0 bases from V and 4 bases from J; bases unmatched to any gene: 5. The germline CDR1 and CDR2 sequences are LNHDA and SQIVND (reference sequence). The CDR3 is CASSIDSGGRNQPQHF. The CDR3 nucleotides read TGTGCCAGTAGTATAGACTCAGGGGGCAGGAATCAGCCCCAGCATTTT.

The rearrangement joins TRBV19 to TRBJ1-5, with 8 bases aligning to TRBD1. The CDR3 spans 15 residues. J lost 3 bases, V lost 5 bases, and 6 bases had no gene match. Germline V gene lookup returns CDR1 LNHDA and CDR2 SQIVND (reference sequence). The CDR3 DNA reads TGTGCCAGTAGTGACACGGGACAGGTCAATCAGCCCCAGCATTTT. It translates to CASSDTGQVNQPQHF.

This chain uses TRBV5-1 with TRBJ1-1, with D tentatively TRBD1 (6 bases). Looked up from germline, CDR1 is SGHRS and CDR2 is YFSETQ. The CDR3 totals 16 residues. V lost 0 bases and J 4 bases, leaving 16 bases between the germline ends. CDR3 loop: CASSLARPGAGTEAFF. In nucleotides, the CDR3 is TGCGCCAGCAGCTTGGCCAGACCAGGGGCCGGCACTGAAGCTTTCTTT.

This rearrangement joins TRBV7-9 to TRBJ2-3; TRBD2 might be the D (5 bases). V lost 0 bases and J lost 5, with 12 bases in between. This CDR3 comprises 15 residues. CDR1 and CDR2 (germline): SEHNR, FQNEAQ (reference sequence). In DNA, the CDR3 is TGTGCCAGCAGCTTAGCAGCGGCTCTGGGAGATACGCAGTATTTT. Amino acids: CASSLAAALGDTQYF.

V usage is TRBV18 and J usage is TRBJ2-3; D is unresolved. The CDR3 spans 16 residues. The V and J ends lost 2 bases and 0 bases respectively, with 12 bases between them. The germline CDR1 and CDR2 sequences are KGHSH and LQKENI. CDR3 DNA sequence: TGTGCCAGCTCACCAATCTTTGGAGAGAGCACAGATACGCAGTATTTT. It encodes CASSPIFGESTDTQYF. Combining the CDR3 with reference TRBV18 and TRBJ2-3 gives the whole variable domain NAGVMQNPRHLVRRRGQEARLRCSPMKGHSHVYWYRQLPEEGLKFMVYLQKENIIDESGMPKERFSAEFPKEGPSILRIQQVVRGDSAAYFCASSPIFGESTDTQYFGPGTRLTVL.

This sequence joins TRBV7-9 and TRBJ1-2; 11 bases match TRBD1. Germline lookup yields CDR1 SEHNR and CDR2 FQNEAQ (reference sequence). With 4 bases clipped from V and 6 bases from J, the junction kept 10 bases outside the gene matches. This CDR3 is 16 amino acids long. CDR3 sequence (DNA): TGTGCCAGCAGCTCCCCTTGGACAGGGGGCTCTAATGGCTACACCTTC. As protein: CASSSPWTGGSNGYTF.

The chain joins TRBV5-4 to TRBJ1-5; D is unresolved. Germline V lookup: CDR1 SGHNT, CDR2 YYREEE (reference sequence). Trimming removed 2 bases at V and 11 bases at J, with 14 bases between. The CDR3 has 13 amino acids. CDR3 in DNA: TGTGCCAGCAGCTTAGATCAGAACGGAGCCCAGCATTTT. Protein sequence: CASSLDQNGAQHF.